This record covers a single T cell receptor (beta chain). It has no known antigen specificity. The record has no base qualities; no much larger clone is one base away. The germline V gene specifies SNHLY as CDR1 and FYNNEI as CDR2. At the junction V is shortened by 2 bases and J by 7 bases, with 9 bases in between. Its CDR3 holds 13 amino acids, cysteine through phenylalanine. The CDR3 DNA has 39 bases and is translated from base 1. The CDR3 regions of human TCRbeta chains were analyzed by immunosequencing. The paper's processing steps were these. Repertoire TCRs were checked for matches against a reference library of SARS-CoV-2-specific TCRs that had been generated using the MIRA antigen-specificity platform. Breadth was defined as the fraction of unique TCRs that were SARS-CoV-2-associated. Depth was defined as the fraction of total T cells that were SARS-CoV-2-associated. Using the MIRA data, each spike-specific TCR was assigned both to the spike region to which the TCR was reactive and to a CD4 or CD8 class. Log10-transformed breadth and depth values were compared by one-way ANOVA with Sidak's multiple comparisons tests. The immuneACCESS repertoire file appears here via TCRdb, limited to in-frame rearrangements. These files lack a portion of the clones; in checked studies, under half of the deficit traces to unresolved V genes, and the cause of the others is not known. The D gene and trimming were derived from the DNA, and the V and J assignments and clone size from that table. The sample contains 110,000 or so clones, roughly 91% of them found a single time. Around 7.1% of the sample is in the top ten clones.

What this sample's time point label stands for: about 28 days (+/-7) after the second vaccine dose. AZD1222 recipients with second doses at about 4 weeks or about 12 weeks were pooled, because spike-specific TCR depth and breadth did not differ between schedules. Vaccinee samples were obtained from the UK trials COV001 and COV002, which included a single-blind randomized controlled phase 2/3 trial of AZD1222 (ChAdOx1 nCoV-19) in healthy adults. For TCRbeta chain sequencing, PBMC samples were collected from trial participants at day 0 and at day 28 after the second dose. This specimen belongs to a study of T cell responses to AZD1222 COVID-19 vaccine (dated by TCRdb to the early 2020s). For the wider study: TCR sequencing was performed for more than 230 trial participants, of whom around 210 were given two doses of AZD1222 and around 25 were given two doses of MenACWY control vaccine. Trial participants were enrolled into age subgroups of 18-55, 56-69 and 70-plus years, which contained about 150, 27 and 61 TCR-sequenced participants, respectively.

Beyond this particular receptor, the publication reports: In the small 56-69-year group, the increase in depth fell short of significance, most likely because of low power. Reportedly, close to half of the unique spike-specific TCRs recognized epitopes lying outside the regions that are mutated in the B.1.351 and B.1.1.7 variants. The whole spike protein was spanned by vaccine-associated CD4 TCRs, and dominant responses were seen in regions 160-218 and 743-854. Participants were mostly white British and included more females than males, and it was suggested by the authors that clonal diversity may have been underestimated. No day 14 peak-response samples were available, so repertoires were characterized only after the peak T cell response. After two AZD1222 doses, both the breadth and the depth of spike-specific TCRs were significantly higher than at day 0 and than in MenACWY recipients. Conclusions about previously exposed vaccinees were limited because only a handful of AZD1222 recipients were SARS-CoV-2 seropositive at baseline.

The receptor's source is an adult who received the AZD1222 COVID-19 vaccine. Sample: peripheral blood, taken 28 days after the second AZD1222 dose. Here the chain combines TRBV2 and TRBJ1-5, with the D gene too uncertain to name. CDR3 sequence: CASSEFEVQPQHF. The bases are TGTGCCAGCAGTGAATTTGAGGTGCAGCCCCAGCATTTT.